The 4 T cell receptor beta chains in this list originate from one sample, sequenced in a study of blood T cell repertoires in COVID-19. Produced via immunoSEQ multiplex PCR; TCRdb's table is partial and in-frame only. The table shows some 120,000 clones, with 70% to 85% occurring only once. The sequencing sample was made of peripheral blood. The source of these receptors is a woman between 55 and 75 years old with acute or convalescent COVID-19.

The J gene is TRBJ2-7, the V gene TRBV9; tentatively, D is TRBD2 (6 bases). V was pared by 0 bases and J by 7 bases, with 11 bases between. This CDR3 spans 13 amino acids. Germline CDR1 SGDLS, CDR2 YYNGEE. The CDR3 reads CASSVGDSGEQYF. In DNA form, the CDR3 reads TGTGCCAGCAGCGTAGGGGACTCAGGGGAGCAGTACTTC.

The V and J genes are TRBV11-2 and TRBJ2-7; D possibly corresponds to TRBD2 (5 bases). V gave up 3 bases and J gave up 1 base, with 13 bases separating them. This CDR3 is 15 amino acids long. The germline CDR1 and CDR2 sequences are SGHAT and FQNNGV. The CDR3 DNA reads as TGTGCCAGCAGCTTCGGAGCGGTGGTATCCTACGAGCAGTACTTC. Its protein is CASSFGAVVSYEQYF.

This chain connects TRBV6-6 to TRBJ2-5, with a possible D match to TRBD1 (6 bases). The CDR3 extends over 14 amino acids. From germline, CDR1 is MNHNY and CDR2 SVGAGI (reference sequence). V dropped 6 bases and J dropped 3 bases, with 14 bases sitting between them. CDR3 DNA sequence: TGTGCCAGCAGGCCCGGACAGTTTAAAGAGACCCAGTACTTC. Its protein product is CASRPGQFKETQYF.

Here the CDR3 reads CASSGGPRGGQETQYF. The CDR3 bases are TGTGCCAGTAGTGGCGGACCAAGGGGGGGGCAAGAGACCCAGTACTTC. The chain joins TRBV19 to TRBJ2-5; a possible D gene is TRBD2 (7 bases). The CDR3 is 16 amino acids. In germline, CDR1 is LNHDA, CDR2 SQIVND (reference sequence). V lost 5 bases to trimming and J lost 2 bases, with 18 bases between them. The whole variable domain, remainder taken from reference TRBV19 and TRBJ2-5, is DGGITQSPKYLFRKEGQNVTLSCEQNLNHDAMYWYRQDPGQGLRLIYYSQIVNDFQKGDIAEGYSVSREKKESFPLTVTSAQKNPTAFYLCASSGGPRGGQETQYFGPGTRLLVL.